This T cell receptor beta chain stems from a study of T cell repertoires in cytomegalovirus infection. Whole-study context: CMV infection and matching HLA type were both indicated by public TCR beta signatures. Points from the study as a whole: HLA-C-restricted TCR beta clonotypes specific for CMV led the ex vivo response. Frequencies of public TCR beta families were cumulated, and this identified carriers of CMV plus the relevant HLA.

This clonotype was seen ten or more times. The antigen is not known. The CDR3 is 14 amino acids. Trimming stripped 1 base from V and 4 bases from J, with 11 bases between. CDR1 and CDR2 (germline): SGHVS, FQNEAQ. TCRdb analysed the reads with MiXCR anew, one entry per CDR3 protein. Among roughly 990,000 distinct CDR3 sequences listed, around 32% were seen once. The sequence derives from a human donor in good health (CMV status not recorded). Some clones in this sample may be carry-over from other donors' samples. The sequences come from cultured CD8+ T cells from PBMCs, collected from culture after CMV antigen stimulation. J is TRBJ2-7 and V is TRBV7-8; tentatively, D is TRBD2 (6 bases). The DNA of the CDR3 is TGTGCCAGCAGCTTAGAGGGCGGGGAGTACGAGCAGTACGTC. Encoded protein: CASSLEGGEYEQYV.